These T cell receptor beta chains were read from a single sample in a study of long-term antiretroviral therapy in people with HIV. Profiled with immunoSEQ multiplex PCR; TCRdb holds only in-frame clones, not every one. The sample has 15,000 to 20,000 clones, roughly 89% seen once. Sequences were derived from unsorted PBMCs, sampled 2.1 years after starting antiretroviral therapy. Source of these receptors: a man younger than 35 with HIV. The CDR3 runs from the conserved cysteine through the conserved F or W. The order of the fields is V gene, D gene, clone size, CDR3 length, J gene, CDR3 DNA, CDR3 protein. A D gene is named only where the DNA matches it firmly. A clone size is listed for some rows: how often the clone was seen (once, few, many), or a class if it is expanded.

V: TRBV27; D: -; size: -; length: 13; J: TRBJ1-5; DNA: TGTGCCAGCAGTTTACTCGGGGGGCAGCCCCAGCATTTT; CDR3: CASSLLGGQPQHF
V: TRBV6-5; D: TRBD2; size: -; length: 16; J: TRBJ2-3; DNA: TGTGCCAGCAGTTACCTAGCGGGGGGGCGGTCAGATACGCAGTATTTT; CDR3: CASSYLAGGRSDTQYF
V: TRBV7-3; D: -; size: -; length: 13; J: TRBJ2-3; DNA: TGTGCCAGCAGCCTCAACCCCACAGATACGCAGTATTTT; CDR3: CASSLNPTDTQYF
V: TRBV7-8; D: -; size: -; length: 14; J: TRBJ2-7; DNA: TGTGCCAGCAGTTTGACGACAAATCTTTACGAGCAGTACTTC; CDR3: CASSLTTNLYEQYF
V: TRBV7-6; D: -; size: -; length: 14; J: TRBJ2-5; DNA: TGTGCCAGCAGCTTAGTTGGCGGGGTAGAGACCCAGTACTTC; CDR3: CASSLVGGVETQYF
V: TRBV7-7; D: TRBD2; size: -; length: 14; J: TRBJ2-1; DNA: TGTGCTAGCAGCCCGAGCGGGGGGGCAAATGAGCAGTTCTTC; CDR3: CASSPSGGANEQFF
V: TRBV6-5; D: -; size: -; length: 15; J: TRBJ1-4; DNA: -; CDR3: CASSAFFGTNEKLFF
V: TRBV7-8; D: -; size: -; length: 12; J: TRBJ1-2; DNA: TGTGCCAGCAGCTCTCGGGGAGGAGGCTACACCTTC; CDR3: CASSSRGGGYTF
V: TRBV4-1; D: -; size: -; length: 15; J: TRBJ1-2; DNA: TGCGCCAGCAGCCAAGAGACAGATCCACTCTATGGCTACACCTTC; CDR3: CASSQETDPLYGYTF
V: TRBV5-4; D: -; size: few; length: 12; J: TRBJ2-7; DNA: TGTGCCAGCAGCTTTGGTTCCTACGAGCAGTACTTC; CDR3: CASSFGSYEQYF